This T cell receptor (beta chain) was recovered during a study of beta chain features in type 1 diabetes. On this clone itself: Its antigen is undetermined.

V gave up 4 bases and J gave up 4 bases, with 13 bases separating them. The CDR3 runs to 14 residues. CDR1 SNHLY and CDR2 FYNNEI come from the germline V gene. Each sorted population was over 95% pure. Overall study results and limits: Patients and controls would share equally any PCR tilt toward shorter templates. Across patients, naive, central memory and Treg TCRB repertoires exhibited apparently greater similarity than was observed across healthy donors. Small HLA sub-analyses could not settle whether HLA shapes TCRB rearrangement. For Type 1 diabetes patients, all four CD4+ subsets carried TCRB CDR3s that were moderately but significantly shorter.

Sequenced material consisted of expressed TCRB transcripts (all of the isolated RNA was reverse transcribed). Sequencing used immunoSEQ multiplex PCR; TCRdb keeps in-frame clones, though not all of them. The table lists approximately 140,000 clones, approximately 9% of them singletons. V gene TRBV2 combines with J gene TRBJ1-2, with D perhaps TRBD1 (6 bases). The receptor was derived from a man aged 25-45 years with type 1 diabetes. The sample was central memory CD4+ T cells from blood. CDR3: CASSGDTSTYGYTF. CDR3 DNA: TGTGCCAGCAGTGGGGACACTTCCACCTATGGCTACACCTTC. The full variable domain, rest sourced from reference TRBV2 and TRBJ1-2, is EPEVTQTPSHQVTQMGQEVILRCVPISNHLYFYWYRQILGQKVEFLVSFYNNEISEKSEIFDDQFSVERPDGSNFTLKIRSTKLEDSAMYFCASSGDTSTYGYTFGSGTRLTVV.